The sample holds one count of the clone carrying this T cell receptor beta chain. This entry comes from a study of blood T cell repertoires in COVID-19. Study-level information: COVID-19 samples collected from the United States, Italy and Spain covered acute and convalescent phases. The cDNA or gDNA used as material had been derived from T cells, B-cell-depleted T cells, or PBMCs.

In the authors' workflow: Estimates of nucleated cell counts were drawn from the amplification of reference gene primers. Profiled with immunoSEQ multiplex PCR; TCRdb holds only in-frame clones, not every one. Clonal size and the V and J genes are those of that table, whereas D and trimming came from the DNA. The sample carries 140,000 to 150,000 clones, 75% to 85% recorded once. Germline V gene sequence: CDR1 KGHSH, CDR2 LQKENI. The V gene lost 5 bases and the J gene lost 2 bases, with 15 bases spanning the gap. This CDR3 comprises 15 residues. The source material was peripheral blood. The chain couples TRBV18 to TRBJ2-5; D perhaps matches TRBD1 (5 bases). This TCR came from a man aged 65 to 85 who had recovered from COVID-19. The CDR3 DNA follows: TGTGCCAGCTCAACCTACGTCAGGGATCAAGAGACCCAGTACTTC. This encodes CASSTYVRDQETQYF.